This T cell receptor (beta chain) was found in a study of cytomegalovirus exposure and HLA in healthy donors. PCR used 60 Vbeta primers and 13 Jbeta primers. Only in-frame clones appear in the TCRdb table, and some are missing; sequencing was by immunoSEQ multiplex PCR. The table records 130,000 or so clones, just under 75% of them present only once. Of note for this clone: The identical CDR3 is also encoded by other nucleotide sequences in the sample.

Between the trimmed V and J ends, which lost 1 base and 2 bases, there was a span of 7 bases. Germline V gene data show CDR1 as SGHRS and CDR2 as YFSETQ. This CDR3 comprises 13 residues. What was sequenced was PBMCs. This clonotype was sampled from a middle-aged man in good health and CMV-seropositive. The chain couples TRBV5-1 to TRBJ2-7, with D maybe TRBD1 (5 bases). The CDR3 DNA follows: TGCGCCAGCAGCTTGACAGGCACCTACGAGCAGTACTTC. Its protein product is CASSLTGTYEQYF.